Listed here are 27 T cell receptor beta chains from one sample, sequenced in a study of blood T cell repertoires in COVID-19. Assay used: immunoSEQ multiplex PCR; TCRdb lists only in-frame clones, some missing. The table shows over 85,000 clones, with almost 80% occurring only once. The specimen was peripheral blood. These receptors originate from a woman older than 75 with active or convalescent COVID-19.

The chain links TRBV9 to TRBJ2-7; D perhaps matches TRBD2 (6 bases). CDR1 is SGDLS, CDR2 YYNGEE, per germline. V lost 4 bases, J lost 7 bases, and 27 bases lay in between. The CDR3 has 17 amino acids. CDR3 residues: CASSPGSGRIVAEEQYF. As DNA, the CDR3 is TGTGCCAGCAGCCCAGGGAGTGGGAGGATCGTAGCGGAAGAGCAGTACTTC. The full variable domain, its missing parts supplied by reference TRBV9 and TRBJ2-7, is DSGVTQTPKHLITATGQRVTLRCSPRSGDLSVYWYQQSLDQGLQFLIQYYNGEERAKGNILERFSAQQFPDLHSELNLSSLELGDSALYFCASSPGSGRIVAEEQYFGPGTRLTVT.

The rearrangement joins TRBV21-1 to TRBJ2-5; the D call of TRBD2 is as the table states it, not checked on the DNA. TRBV21-1 is a pseudogene. CDR3 length: 21 residues. DNA of the CDR3: TGTGCCAGCAGCAAAATCGGAAGGTCCCAACCGCGACTAGCGGAGCAAGAGACCCAGTACTTC. It is translated as CASSKIGRSQPRLAEQETQYF.

In this sample, this clone turned up a few times. This sequence joins TRBV5-6 and TRBJ1-4, with 7 bases matching TRBD1. From germline, CDR1 is SGHDT and CDR2 YYEEEE. V trimming: 4 bases; J trimming: 8 bases; junction bases outside the gene matches: 11. CDR3 size: 15 residues. The CDR3 nucleotides read TGTGCCAGCAGCCTCTACGACAGGGCGGGGGAAAAACTGTTTTTT. Amino acids: CASSLYDRAGEKLFF.

About this clone: Other DNA variants within this sample encode the same CDR3. This chain connects TRBV18 to TRBJ2-5; perhaps TRBD1 as D (5 bases). The CDR3 spans 13 residues. CDR1 is KGHSH and CDR2 is LQKENI in the germline V gene. V was clipped by 1 base and J by 3 bases, with 6 bases between them. The CDR3 spells CASSPRGKETQYF. The CDR3 DNA is TGTGCCAGCTCACCACGGGGCAAAGAGACCCAGTACTTC.

The chain carries TRBV16 and TRBJ2-5; weak D call: TRBD1 (6 bases). This CDR3 comprises 13 residues. The ends were cut back, 3 bases at V and 9 bases at J, with 14 bases in the middle. The germline V gene encodes CDR1 KGHSY and CDR2 FQNENV. The CDR3 loop reads CASSQGQRVAQYF. The CDR3 bases are TGTGCCAGCAGCCAGGGACAACGGGTGGCCCAGTACTTC.

The chain has TRBV3-1 (or the pseudogene TRBV3-2) and TRBJ2-3; TRBD2 agrees at 8 bases. Unmatched junction bases numbered 4, after V lost 1 base and J lost 1 base. Germline V gives CDR1 LGHDT, CDR2 YNNKEL (reference sequence). This CDR3 is built from 16 residues. The CDR3, as DNA: TGTGCCAGCAGCCAAGGCCTAGCGGGTGGCACAGATACGCAGTATTTT. It translates to CASSQGLAGGTDTQYF.

Turning to this clone: The sample holds other DNA sequences that translate to the same CDR3. The genes are TRBV5-1 and TRBJ2-7; weak D call: TRBD2 (7 bases). This CDR3 has 16 amino acids. Germline CDR1 is SGHRS and CDR2 is YFSETQ. V lost 0 bases and J 5 bases, leaving 18 bases between the germline ends. The DNA of the CDR3 is TGCGCCAGCAGCTTGGAGAGGGGGGGGCTCGGGAACGAGCAGTACTTC. Its protein is CASSLERGGLGNEQYF. The full variable domain, completed using reference TRBV5-1 and TRBJ2-7, is KAGVTQTPRYLIKTRGQQVTLSCSPISGHRSVSWYQQTPGQGLQFLFEYFSETQRNKGNFPGRFSGRQFSNSRSEMNVSTLELGDSALYLCASSLERGGLGNEQYFGPGTRLTVT.

The chain uses TRBV19 and TRBJ2-6; TRBD1 matches at 7 bases. The CDR3 totals 16 residues. V was clipped by 3 bases and J by 2 bases; unmatched bases: 4. Germline-derived CDR1 and CDR2 are LNHDA and SQIVND (reference sequence). The DNA for the CDR3 is TGTGCCAGTAGTATTCAAGGGGGCCCTGGGGCCAACGTCCTGACTTTC. Amino acid sequence: CASSIQGGPGANVLTF.

The V gene is TRBV28, the J gene TRBJ1-4; possible D gene TRBD1, 5 bases. Germline V gene sequence: CDR1 MDHEN, CDR2 SYDVKM. Between the trimmed V and J ends, which lost 5 bases and 0 bases, there was a span of 16 bases. There are 17 residues in the CDR3. CDR3 region: CASSPPGGGATNEKLFF. CDR3 bases: TGTGCCAGCAGTCCCCCCGGCGGGGGTGCAACTAATGAAAAACTGTTTTTT.

This clone was picked up one time. The chain recombines TRBV28 with TRBJ2-7; a possible D gene is TRBD2 (5 bases). Per the germline V gene, CDR1 is MDHEN and CDR2 is SYDVKM. The CDR3 runs to 13 residues. Trimming removed 5 bases from V and 3 bases from J, with 11 bases in between. The DNA of the CDR3 is TGTGCCAGCAGTGCGGGTCCTCTCTACGAGCAGTACTTC. Protein product: CASSAGPLYEQYF.

This clone occurred many times. The rearrangement joins TRBV7-9 to TRBJ2-7, with TRBD1 matching 11 bases. The germline V gene encodes CDR1 SEHNR and CDR2 FQNEAQ (reference sequence). The CDR3 has 14 amino acids. V shed 5 bases, J shed 4 bases, and the junction held 4 bases outside the gene matches. The CDR3 reads CASSLDRGQYEQYF. In DNA, the CDR3 is TGTGCCAGCAGCCTGGACAGGGGGCAATACGAGCAGTACTTC.

The CDR3 loop reads CASSFSGRAFHEQFF. The CDR3 nucleotides read TGCGCCAGCAGCTTCAGCGGGAGGGCCTTCCATGAGCAGTTCTTC. J is TRBJ2-1 and V is TRBV5-1, with 10 nucleotides matching TRBD2. This CDR3 has 15 amino acids. J was trimmed by 8 bases and V by 2 bases; bases with no gene match: 7. CDR1 is SGHRS and CDR2 is YFSETQ in the germline V gene.

J is TRBJ2-1 and V is TRBV27; a weak D match, TRBD1 (5 bases). Germline V gives CDR1 MNHEY, CDR2 SMNVEV (reference sequence). The V gene lost 8 bases and the J gene lost 5 bases, with 16 bases spanning the gap. CDR3 length: 14 residues. CDR3 sequence: CASWPQGLNNEQFF. CDR3 nucleotides: TGTGCCAGCTGGCCTCAGGGATTGAACAATGAGCAGTTCTTC.

J is TRBJ2-7 and V is TRBV5-5, with D perhaps TRBD1 (5 bases). V was pared by 0 bases and J by 1 base, with 5 bases between. The length of the CDR3 is 13 residues. CDR1 is SGHKS, CDR2 YYEKEE, per germline (reference sequence). In DNA form, the CDR3 reads TGTGCCAGCAGCTTGGAGGGGTCCTACGAGCAGTACTTC. It translates to CASSLEGSYEQYF.

The chain combines TRBV2 with TRBJ2-7; D is unresolved. The CDR3 loop spans 15 amino acids. V dropped 2 bases and J dropped 0 bases, with 11 bases sitting between them. The germline V gene has CDR1 SNHLY and CDR2 FYNNEI. CDR3 nucleotide sequence: TGTGCCAGCAGTGAATCTCCAGCGTCCTCCTACGAGCAGTACTTC. Translating it yields CASSESPASSYEQYF.

This chain connects TRBV5-1 to TRBJ2-1, with TRBD2 identical over 13 bases. Trimming removed 2 bases from V and 0 bases from J; junction bases left unmatched: 11. CDR1 and CDR2 (germline): SGHRS, YFSETQ. The CDR3 is made up of 20 amino acids. CDR3 residues: CASSLPRTSGREDSYNEQFF. CDR3 sequence (DNA): TGCGCCAGCAGCTTACCTCGGACTAGCGGGAGAGAAGACTCCTACAATGAGCAGTTCTTC.

The chain couples TRBV20-1 to TRBJ1-4; D might be TRBD1 (5 bases). CDR3 length equals 14 residues. The germline V and J ends were trimmed by 3 bases and 8 bases, with 16 bases remaining between them. Germline assignment: CDR1 DFQATT and CDR2 SNEGSKA (reference sequence). The CDR3 nucleotides are TGCAGTGCTAGTAGTCGGCACAAGGGGGAAAAACTGTTTTTT. This sequence encodes CSASSRHKGEKLFF.

The V call is TRBV5-1, the J call TRBJ2-7, with 7 bases identical to TRBD1. CDR1 and CDR2 (germline): SGHRS, YFSETQ. Trimming cost V 4 bases and J 8 bases; bases outside gene matches: 12. CDR3 length: 14 amino acids. The CDR3, as DNA: TGCGCCAGCAGCCTAGGACAGGACAATACGCAGCAGTACTTC. Translation: CASSLGQDNTQQYF.

The V gene is TRBV9, the J gene TRBJ2-6, with no clear D. Germline lookup yields CDR1 SGDLS and CDR2 YYNGEE. This CDR3 spans 12 amino acids. Trimming shortened V by 8 bases and J by 1 base, and 4 bases separated the two germline ends. The CDR3: CASQSGANVLTF. The DNA of the CDR3 is TGTGCCAGTCAATCTGGGGCCAACGTCCTGACTTTC.

Here the CDR3 reads CASSFQGGDEQFF. In nucleotides, the CDR3 is TGTGCCAGCAGCTTCCAGGGAGGAGATGAGCAGTTCTTC. The gene calls are TRBV7-2 and TRBJ2-1; TRBD2 might be the D (6 bases). Germline lookup yields CDR1 SGHTA and CDR2 FQGNSA. The V end lost 3 bases, the J end lost 8 bases, and 11 bases lay between the germline ends. The CDR3 length is 13 residues.

The chain uses TRBV30 and TRBJ1-1; D gene unclear. Germline values: CDR1 GTSNPN, CDR2 SVGIG (reference sequence). The CDR3 length is 10 residues. V was pared by 6 bases and J by 10 bases, with 12 bases between. As DNA, the CDR3 is TGTGCCTGTGCGATAGAACGAGCTTTCTTT. It codes for CACAIERAFF.

The chain uses TRBV29-1 and TRBJ2-7; TRBD2 might be the D (6 bases). Trimming shortened V by 7 bases and J by 6 bases, and 13 bases separated the two germline ends. CDR3 size: 11 residues. Germline CDR1 and CDR2: SQVTM and ANQGSEA. The CDR3, as DNA: TGCAGCGGGCGACTAGGCTCCGAGCAGTACTTC. It yields the protein CSGRLGSEQYF.

DNA of the CDR3: TGTGCCAGCTCACCGGCAGGGTGGAGCAATCAGCCCCAGCATTTT. It encodes CASSPAGWSNQPQHF. The chain couples TRBV18 to TRBJ1-5; D is possibly TRBD1 (5 bases). The CDR3 has 15 amino acids. Trimming removed 3 bases from V and 1 base from J, with 10 bases in between. Germline loops: CDR1 KGHSH, CDR2 LQKENI.

This clone was seen a few times. The chain uses TRBV7-8 and TRBJ1-2; 9 bases match TRBD1. Trimming cost V 2 bases and J 8 bases; bases outside gene matches: 18. The germline CDR1 and CDR2 sequences are SGHVS and FQNEAQ. This CDR3 contains 18 residues. The CDR3 DNA sequence: TGTGCCAGCAGCTTACAAGTTTCCAGACAGGGGGAACCCTGGGGCTACACCTTC. Translating it yields CASSLQVSRQGEPWGYTF.

The gene calls are TRBV18 and TRBJ2-1; D perhaps matches TRBD2 (6 bases). Trimming pared 3 bases from V and 0 bases from J, leaving 15 bases between. This CDR3 comprises 17 residues. Germline V gives CDR1 KGHSH, CDR2 LQKENI. This chain's CDR3 is CASSPRGKGSSYNEQFF. The CDR3 DNA follows: TGTGCCAGCTCACCCCGGGGGAAGGGGAGCTCCTACAATGAGCAGTTCTTC.

This CDR3 is CASSLGGPRTPGETQYF. The CDR3 DNA follows: TGTGCCAGCAGCTTAGGGGGCCCGCGGACGCCTGGAGAGACCCAGTACTTC. This rearrangement joins TRBV5-6 to TRBJ2-5; 7 positions match TRBD1. The CDR3 has 17 residues. V was pared by 2 bases and J by 4 bases, with 14 bases of the junction left unmatched. Germline V gene data show CDR1 as SGHDT and CDR2 as YYEEEE.

J is TRBJ1-5 and V is TRBV29-1; perhaps TRBD1 as D (5 bases). Trimming shortened V by 4 bases and J by 2 bases, and 9 bases separated the two germline ends. The CDR3 loop spans 13 amino acids. In germline, CDR1 is SQVTM, CDR2 ANQGSEA. The CDR3 nucleotides are TGCAGCGTTGCGGGAGGGGGCAATCAGCCCCAGCATTTT. This encodes CSVAGGGNQPQHF.